Below, 30 T cell receptor beta chains from the same sample are listed, as sequenced in a study of shared clonotypes between healthy human individuals. Only in-frame clones appear in the TCRdb table, and some are missing; sequencing was by immunoSEQ multiplex PCR. The data show about 190,000 clones, approximately 62% seen once. Sequenced: memory CD4+ T cells sorted from blood. Regarding subset: CD45RA-negative fraction. Receptor source: a man aged 25-45 years in good health.

This clone was seen once. This chain joins TRBV6-6 and TRBJ2-1; 12 bases map to TRBD1. CDR1 and CDR2 (germline): MNHNY, SVGAGI (reference sequence). This CDR3 region has 15 residues. J was trimmed by 9 bases and V by 6 bases; bases with no gene match: 9. The chain's CDR3 is CASRRPGTGGGEQFF. CDR3 bases: TGTGCCAGCAGACGGCCCGGGACAGGGGGCGGTGAGCAGTTCTTC.

In this sample, this clone turned up a few times. Relative to the germline gene, one junction end is altered; a read error may explain this. The CDR3 here is CASSLGVSGRTQETQYF. The CDR3 DNA reads TGTGCCAGCAGTTTAGGGGTCAGCGGGAGGACTCAAGAGACCCAGTACTTC. The V gene is TRBV7-2, the J gene TRBJ2-5; 9 bases are shared with TRBD2. The CDR3 is 17 residues long. Germline lookup yields CDR1 SGHTA and CDR2 FQGNSA.

Here the CDR3 DNA reads TGTGCCAGCAGTCGGACAGGCTACAATGAGCAGTTCTTC. It specifies CASSRTGYNEQFF. The V gene is TRBV27, the J gene TRBJ2-1, with TRBD1 identical over 7 bases. With V trimmed by 5 bases and J by 3 bases, 1 base remained unmatched. CDR1 and CDR2 from the germline V gene are MNHEY and SMNVEV (reference sequence). The CDR3 sequence is 13 residues long.

The chain employs TRBV28 and TRBJ2-7, with 7 bases that match TRBD1. CDR3 length: 14 residues. Germline V CDR1 and CDR2: MDHEN, SYDVKM. Trimming took 4 bases from V and 0 from J; bases not matched to a gene: 3. The CDR3 reads CASSSTGVSYEQYF. The CDR3 bases are TGTGCCAGCAGTTCCACAGGGGTCTCCTACGAGCAGTACTTC.

The chain joins TRBV18 to TRBJ1-4; D gene unclear. CDR3 length: 13 residues. Deletions cut 3 bases from V and 2 bases from J, with 4 bases between. Per germline, CDR1 KGHSH and CDR2 LQKENI. The CDR3 protein is CASSPGTNEKLFF. CDR3 in DNA: TGTGCCAGCTCACCGGGCACTAATGAAAAACTGTTTTTT.

The chain joins TRBV19 to TRBJ2-7, with 10 bases identical to TRBD1. The CDR3 is 16 amino acids. Germline loops: CDR1 LNHDA, CDR2 SQIVND (reference sequence). With V trimmed by 5 bases and J by 3 bases, 10 bases remained unmatched. The CDR3 here is CASSGRTGGSHYEQYF. The CDR3, as DNA: TGTGCCAGTAGTGGACGGACAGGGGGAAGCCACTACGAGCAGTACTTC.

This clone has more than one count but fewer than ten. The J gene is TRBJ2-1, the V gene TRBV10-1; unclear D gene. The CDR3 is 11 residues long. Germline assignment: CDR1 WNHNN and CDR2 SYGVQD (reference sequence). The germline V and J ends were trimmed by 8 bases and 4 bases, with 6 bases remaining between them. For the CDR3, the DNA is TGCGCCAGCGGAAATTACAATGAGCAGTTCTTC. Protein product: CASGNYNEQFF.

The rearrangement joins TRBV5-1 to TRBJ2-7, with unresolved D. The germline V gene encodes CDR1 SGHRS and CDR2 YFSETQ. The CDR3 consists of 11 residues. Trimming shortened V by 4 bases and J by 9 bases, and 11 bases separated the two germline ends. DNA of the CDR3: TGCGCCAGCAGCCTCGACTGGGTGCAGTACTTC. This sequence encodes CASSLDWVQYF.

V and J are TRBV2 and TRBJ2-7; D gene unclear. Germline V gives CDR1 SNHLY, CDR2 FYNNEI. The ends were cut back, 0 bases at V and 2 bases at J, with 11 bases in the middle. CDR3 length: 15 residues. The CDR3 sequence is CASSEAHPTTYEQYF. For the CDR3, the DNA is TGTGCCAGCAGTGAAGCCCACCCAACTACCTACGAGCAGTACTTC.

This rearrangement joins TRBV10-3 to TRBJ2-7; no definite D call. From germline, CDR1 is ENHRY and CDR2 SYGVKD. V was shortened by 10 bases and J by 4 bases, with 11 bases between the two germline ends. The CDR3 contains 11 residues. The CDR3 spells CASQVGYEQYF. DNA of the CDR3: TGTGCCAGCCAAGTCGGTTACGAGCAGTACTTC.

The chain joins TRBV4-1 to TRBJ2-1; tentatively, D is TRBD2 (5 bases). The CDR3 has 13 residues. In germline, CDR1 is MGHRA, CDR2 YSYEKL. The germline V and J ends were trimmed by 1 base and 10 bases, with 11 bases remaining between them. CDR3 sequence: CASSQAFLAEQFF. The CDR3 bases are TGCGCCAGCAGCCAAGCTTTCTTAGCGGAGCAGTTCTTC.

The CDR3 DNA reads TGCGCCAGCAGCGGGACAGGGATTGGCTATGGCTACACCTTC. It encodes CASSGTGIGYGYTF. The chain uses TRBV5-1 and TRBJ1-2; 9 positions match TRBD1. This CDR3 is 14 amino acids long. Germline CDR1 is SGHRS and CDR2 is YFSETQ. J gave up 4 bases and V 4 bases, and 5 bases lay outside the gene matches.

The genes are TRBV7-2 and TRBJ1-3; unclear D gene. Germline-derived CDR1 and CDR2 are SGHTA and FQGNSA. The CDR3 consists of 15 residues. Trimming took 2 bases from V and 4 from J, leaving 12 bases between them. CDR3 loop: CASSLKSGSGNTIYF. The CDR3 bases are TGTGCCAGCAGCTTAAAGTCGGGGTCGGGAAACACCATATATTTT.

This clone was picked up one time. V gene TRBV2 combines with J gene TRBJ1-2; 8 bases are shared with TRBD1. This CDR3 is 14 amino acids long. V lost 4 bases to trimming and J lost 7 bases; unmatched junction nucleotides: 8. CDR1 and CDR2 (germline): SNHLY, FYNNEI. CDR3: CASSAGQGFGGYTF. CDR3 in DNA: TGTGCCAGCAGTGCAGGACAGGGTTTCGGTGGCTACACCTTC.

This rearrangement joins TRBV6-5 to TRBJ1-3; 8 nucleotides line up with TRBD1. The CDR3 loop spans 16 amino acids. Germline trimming cut 2 bases from V and 0 bases from J; bases unmatched to any gene: 3. Germline V gene sequence: CDR1 MNHEY, CDR2 SVGAGI. CDR3 protein: CASSYRTGGSGNTIYF. The CDR3 nucleotides read TGTGCCAGCAGTTACCGAACAGGGGGCTCTGGAAACACCATATATTTT.

V usage is TRBV18 and J usage is TRBJ2-4; 9 positions agree with TRBD2. Germline CDR1 reads KGHSH; CDR2 reads LQKENI. Trimming removed 6 bases from V and 8 bases from J; junction bases left unmatched: 8. The CDR3 sequence is 14 residues long. The CDR3 coding sequence is TGTGCCAGCTCCCGTAGCGGGAGCGGGGACATTCAGTACTTC. Amino acids: CASSRSGSGDIQYF.

The CDR3 sequence: CASRERETQYF. The CDR3 bases are TGTGCCAGCAGGGAAAGAGAGACCCAGTACTTC. The chain joins TRBV21-1 to TRBJ2-5. TRBV21-1 is classified as a pseudogene. The length of the CDR3 is 11 residues.

V gene TRBV30 combines with J gene TRBJ1-5; 10 bases map to TRBD1. Trimming cost V 4 bases and J 3 bases; bases outside gene matches: 3. The CDR3 spans 14 residues. Germline V lookup: CDR1 GTSNPN, CDR2 SVGIG (reference sequence). The CDR3 nucleotides are TGTGCCTGGACGGACAGGGGGTCCAATCAGCCCCAGCATTTT. Translated, it gives CAWTDRGSNQPQHF.

This clone is a singleton in its sample. The chain uses TRBV5-1 and TRBJ2-7; D unresolved. Germline V lookup: CDR1 SGHRS, CDR2 YFSETQ. Trimming removed 3 bases at V and 6 bases at J, with 10 bases between. CDR3 size: 12 residues. CDR3 nucleotide sequence: TGCGCCAGCAGCTCGGTGGGCAGCGAGCAGTACTTC. As protein: CASSSVGSEQYF.

The chain employs TRBV7-2 and TRBJ2-7; a possible D gene is TRBD2 (6 bases). The germline V and J ends were trimmed by 2 bases and 0 bases, with 14 bases remaining between them. Germline loops: CDR1 SGHTA, CDR2 FQGNSA. The CDR3 spans 16 residues. Here the CDR3 DNA reads TGTGCCAGCAGCTTAATGGCGGGAAGGATCTCCTACGAGCAGTACTTC. This sequence encodes CASSLMAGRISYEQYF. The whole variable domain, filled in from reference TRBV7-2 and TRBJ2-7, reads GAGVSQSPSNKVTEKGKDVELRCDPISGHTALYWYRQSLGQGLEFLIYFQGNSAPDKSGLPSDRFSAERTGGSVSTLTIQRTQQEDSAVYLCASSLMAGRISYEQYFGPGTRLTVT.

The sample holds a few counts of this clone. The chain combines TRBV10-1 with TRBJ2-2; tentatively, D is TRBD2 (5 bases). Deletions cut 6 bases from V and 4 bases from J, with 12 bases between. Germline-derived CDR1 and CDR2 are WNHNN and SYGVQD (reference sequence). CDR3 length: 14 amino acids. CDR3 DNA: TGCGCCAGCAGGGAGGTAGCGTTCACCGGGGAGCTGTTTTTT. This sequence encodes CASREVAFTGELFF.

The rearrangement links TRBV10-3 to TRBJ2-1; TRBD2 might be the D (6 bases). V gave up 0 bases and J gave up 4 bases, with 10 bases separating them. This CDR3 region has 15 residues. Germline lookup yields CDR1 ENHRY and CDR2 SYGVKD. The CDR3 spells CAISESGTVYNEQFF. The CDR3 DNA follows: TGTGCCATCAGTGAGTCGGGGACTGTGTACAATGAGCAGTTCTTC.

The CDR3 region is CATSRGDRGVTYEQYF. The DNA for the CDR3 is TGTGCCACCAGCAGAGGCGATCGAGGGGTGACCTACGAGCAGTACTTC. This chain uses TRBV15 with TRBJ2-7; D tentatively reads TRBD1 or TRBD2 (5 bases each). The CDR3 spans 16 residues. The germline CDR1 and CDR2 sequences are LNHNV and YYDKDF (reference sequence). The V end lost 1 base, the J end lost 2 bases, and 15 bases lay between the germline ends.

V and J are TRBV27 and TRBJ1-5; TRBD1 aligns across 8 bases. The junction had 4 bases not matched to a gene; V was cut back by 6 bases and J by 3 bases. Germline V gene sequence: CDR1 MNHEY, CDR2 SMNVEV (reference sequence). The CDR3 consists of 14 residues. The CDR3 region is CASRGGQVNQPQHF. The CDR3 DNA reads as TGTGCCAGCAGGGGGGGACAGGTCAATCAGCCCCAGCATTTT.

On this clone: A much larger clonotype is one base distant, so this may be a read error. CDR3: CVSSQGLLGNEQFF. The CDR3 DNA reads TGCGTCAGCAGCCAAGGACTGCTAGGCAATGAGCAGTTCTTC. The chain recombines TRBV4-1 with TRBJ2-1, with D perhaps TRBD2 (5 bases). The CDR3 runs to 14 residues. CDR1 is MGHRA, CDR2 YSYEKL, per germline.

This clone was counted between two and nine times. The J gene is TRBJ1-2, the V gene TRBV21-1. TRBV21-1 is flagged as a pseudogene. This CDR3 has 10 amino acids. DNA of the CDR3: TGTGCCAGCAGCATTTATGGCTACACCTTC. Translating gives CASSIYGYTF.

As concerns this clone: Distinct nucleotide sequences in the sample also encode this CDR3. This rearrangement joins TRBV7-9 to TRBJ2-2; D might be TRBD2 (6 bases). Germline loops: CDR1 SEHNR, CDR2 FQNEAQ (reference sequence). This CDR3 has 13 residues. Trimming pared 3 bases from V and 5 bases from J, leaving 7 bases between. The CDR3 coding sequence is TGTGCCAGCAGCTTGCGGGAAACCGGGGAGCTGTTTTTT. As protein: CASSLRETGELFF.

This clone was seen just once. The chain joins TRBV5-4 to TRBJ2-3, with TRBD1 identical over 8 bases. V was clipped by 2 bases and J by 5 bases; unmatched bases: 4. The V gene's germline CDR1 is SGHNT and CDR2 YYREEE (reference sequence). The CDR3 loop spans 14 amino acids. The CDR3 coding sequence is TGTGCCAGCAGCTTAGGACAGGGCTTAGATACGCAGTATTTT. This translates into CASSLGQGLDTQYF.

This chain joins TRBV5-1 and TRBJ1-4; 12 nucleotides align to TRBD1. The J segment lost 7 bases and the V segment lost 0 bases, leaving 4 bases of the junction unmatched. CDR3 size: 16 residues. CDR1 is SGHRS and CDR2 is YFSETQ in the germline V gene. CDR3 coding DNA: TGCGCCAGCAGCTTGGCGGGACAGGGGGCGGGTGAAAAACTGTTTTTT. This encodes CASSLAGQGAGEKLFF.

This clone was recorded once. The chain employs TRBV11-2 and TRBJ2-7, with 10 bases fitting TRBD1. J gave up 2 bases and V 0 bases, and 4 bases lay outside the gene matches. Germline lookup yields CDR1 SGHAT and CDR2 FQNNGV. The CDR3 is 16 amino acids. The CDR3 protein is CASSLDPGTGAYEQYF. CDR3 coding DNA: TGTGCCAGCAGCTTAGATCCGGGGACAGGGGCCTACGAGCAGTACTTC.